The next 30 T cell receptor beta chains were all read from a single sample in a study of blood T cell repertoires in COVID-19. The protocol was immunoSEQ multiplex PCR, while the TCRdb copy is restricted to in-frame clones and leaves out a portion. The sample has 70,000 to 95,000 clones, about 90% seen once; the top ten hold less than 3.5%. Specimen: peripheral blood. These TCRs come from a man between 50 and 59 years old with COVID-19, enrolled during active disease.

The chain couples TRBV7-3 to TRBJ2-7; D possibly corresponds to TRBD1 (5 bases). This CDR3 has 16 amino acids. Looked up from germline, CDR1 is SGHTA and CDR2 is FQGTGA. Trimming took off 0 bases at V and 0 bases at J, with 12 bases between the two ends. The CDR3 loop reads CASSLTGDSISYEQYF. DNA of the CDR3: TGTGCCAGCAGCTTAACTGGTGACAGCATCTCCTACGAGCAGTACTTC.

CDR3 in amino acids: CASSRPGQGAYEQYF. As DNA, the CDR3 is TGTGCCAGCAGTCGACCGGGACAGGGGGCTTACGAGCAGTACTTC. The V and J genes are TRBV5-4 and TRBJ2-7; 12 bases are shared with TRBD1. The CDR3 consists of 15 residues. The V and J ends lost 5 bases and 4 bases, in that order; junction bases with no gene match: 7. Per germline, CDR1 SGHNT and CDR2 YYREEE (reference sequence). The variable domain in full, with the rest retrieved from reference TRBV5-4 and TRBJ2-7, is ETGVTQSPTHLIKTRGQQVTLRCSSQSGHNTVSWYQQALGQGPQFIFQYYREEENGRGNFPPRFSGLQFPNYSSELNVNALELDDSALYLCASSRPGQGAYEQYFGPGTRLTVT.

V usage is TRBV4-3 and J usage is TRBJ1-5, with a possible D match to TRBD1 (6 bases). V shed 1 base and J shed 2 bases, with 9 bases lying between them. The CDR3 is 15 amino acids. Germline V CDR1 and CDR2: LGHNA, YSLEER. The CDR3 DNA follows: TGCGCCAGCAGCCAAGGAGGGGGAGGCAATCAGCCCCAGCATTTT. Protein: CASSQGGGGNQPQHF.

This chain links TRBV10-2 with TRBJ1-4, with 12 bases that match TRBD1. J gave up 4 bases and V 6 bases, and 6 bases lay outside the gene matches. Germline V CDR1 and CDR2: WSHSY, SAAADI. The CDR3 loop spans 16 amino acids. CDR3 protein: CASRRGQGANNEKLFF. As DNA, the CDR3 is TGCGCCAGCAGGCGGGGACAGGGGGCAAATAATGAAAAACTGTTTTTT.

In nucleotides, the CDR3 is TGTGCCAGCAGTGACCAGTGGAGTGAAAAACTGTTTTTT. As protein: CASSDQWSEKLFF. The chain couples TRBV25-1 to TRBJ1-4, with D unresolved. V dropped 3 bases and J dropped 7 bases, with 9 bases sitting between them. This CDR3 has 13 amino acids. Per the germline V gene, CDR1 is MGHDK and CDR2 is SYGVNS.

CDR3 in amino acids: CASSFSRGRIKEQYF. DNA for the CDR3: TGTGCCAGCAGCTTTTCACGCGGGCGGATTAAGGAGCAGTACTTC. This chain uses TRBV7-2 with TRBJ2-7, with D perhaps matching TRBD2 (5 bases). Germline CDR1 and CDR2: SGHTA and FQGNSA. The ends were cut back, 3 bases at V and 7 bases at J, with 19 bases in the middle. The CDR3 spans 15 residues. The full variable domain, its missing parts supplied by reference TRBV7-2 and TRBJ2-7, is GAGVSQSPSNKVTEKGKDVELRCDPISGHTALYWYRQSLGQGLEFLIYFQGNSAPDKSGLPSDRFSAERTGGSVSTLTIQRTQQEDSAVYLCASSFSRGRIKEQYFGPGTRLTVT.

The chain recombines TRBV5-8 with TRBJ1-2, with a possible D match to TRBD1 (5 bases). This CDR3 spans 14 amino acids. Looked up from germline, CDR1 is SGHTS and CDR2 is YDEGEE. V was cut by 4 bases and J by 7 bases, with 17 bases left in between. This CDR3 is CASSPEGEVVGYTF. CDR3 bases: TGTGCCAGCAGCCCAGAAGGGGAAGTTGTTGGCTACACCTTC. The full variable domain, with the rest looked up from reference TRBV5-8 and TRBJ1-2, is EAGVTQSPTHLIKTRGQQATLRCSPISGHTSVYWYQQALGLGLQFLLWYDEGEERNRGNFPPRFSGRQFPNYSSELNVNALELEDSALYLCASSPEGEVVGYTFGSGTRLTVV.

This clone appeared a few times. V usage is TRBV4-1 and J usage is TRBJ2-7; 7 positions match TRBD2. The V gene's germline CDR1 is MGHRA and CDR2 YSYEKL. The CDR3 contains 16 residues. After removal of 0 bases from V and 0 bases from J, the junction contained 5 bases not matched to a gene. The DNA for the CDR3 is TGCGCCAGCAGCCAAGAGCGGGGACTAAGCTCCTACGAGCAGTACTTC. Translation: CASSQERGLSSYEQYF.

The chain recombines TRBV12-3 or TRBV12-4 with TRBJ2-7; D gene ambiguous. Between the trimmed V and J ends, which lost 3 bases and 6 bases, there was a span of 9 bases. CDR3 length equals 12 residues. The CDR3 region is CASSFNAIEQYF. Here the CDR3 DNA reads TGTGCCAGCAGTTTTAACGCGATCGAGCAGTACTTC.

V is TRBV4-1 and J is TRBJ2-5, with 7 bases aligning to TRBD2. V gave up 5 bases and J gave up 5 bases; unmatched junction bases: 11. This CDR3 spans 15 amino acids. CDR1 MGHRA and CDR2 YSYEKL come from the germline V gene. The CDR3 here is CASSTITREGETQYF. CDR3 sequence (DNA): TGCGCCAGCAGCACCATCACTAGGGAGGGGGAGACCCAGTACTTC.

A note on this clone: The junction shows a germline mismatch at one end, possibly a read error. This sequence joins TRBV11-2 and TRBJ2-7; 10 nucleotides match TRBD1. Per the germline V gene, CDR1 is SGHAT and CDR2 is FQNNGV. This CDR3 has 13 amino acids. CDR3 sequence: CASRDQAGTGVDF. In nucleotides, the CDR3 is TGTGCCAGCAGGGATCAAGCCGGGACAGGGGTTGACTTC. The complete variable domain, with remaining parts taken from reference TRBV11-2 and TRBJ2-7, reads EAGVAQSPRYKIIEKRQSVAFWCNPISGHATLYWYQQILGQGPKLLIQFQNNGVVDDSQLPKDRFSAERLKGVDSTLKIQPAKLEDSAVYLCASRDQAGTGVDFGPGTRLTVT.

The chain employs TRBV27 and TRBJ1-2, with a possible D match to TRBD1 (6 bases). CDR1 is MNHEY, CDR2 SMNVEV, per germline (reference sequence). V lost 6 bases and J lost 4, with 18 bases in between. The CDR3 sequence is 15 residues long. The CDR3 here is CASSGGPIPPYGYTF. The DNA for the CDR3 is TGTGCCAGCAGCGGGGGGCCAATCCCCCCCTATGGCTACACCTTC.

The chain joins TRBV7-8 to TRBJ2-5; D gene uncertain. V was pared by 1 base and J by 2 bases, with 11 bases between. The germline gives CDR1 SGHVS, CDR2 FQNEAQ. The length of the CDR3 is 15 residues. For the CDR3, the DNA is TGTGCCAGCAGCTTAGAGTCAGGCCTTCAAGAGACCCAGTACTTC. Translated, it gives CASSLESGLQETQYF. Using reference TRBV7-8 and TRBJ2-5 for the parts outside the CDR3, the full variable domain is GAGVSQSPRYKVAKRGQDVALRCDPISGHVSLFWYQQALGQGPEFLTYFQNEAQLDKSGLPSDRFFAERPEGSVSTLKIQRTQQEDSAVYLCASSLESGLQETQYFGPGTRLLVL.

This CDR3 is CASSQPGQENYGYTF. The CDR3 nucleotides are TGTGCCAGCAGCCAGCCGGGACAGGAGAACTATGGCTACACCTTC. This rearrangement joins TRBV4-2 to TRBJ1-2; 8 nucleotides match TRBD1. With 3 bases clipped from V and 2 bases from J, the junction kept 5 bases outside the gene matches. The CDR3 consists of 15 residues. CDR1 is LGHNA, CDR2 YNFKEQ, per germline.

This chain links TRBV5-1 with TRBJ1-1; 10 bases are shared with TRBD1. V lost 5 bases and J lost 2; bases outside the gene matches: 12. The CDR3 covers 17 residues. The V gene's germline CDR1 is SGHRS and CDR2 YFSETQ. This CDR3 is CASRPTGGQSGNTEAFF. CDR3 in DNA: TGCGCCAGCAGACCGACAGGGGGCCAATCGGGAAACACTGAAGCTTTCTTT.

A few counts support this clone. Other DNA sequences of this sample code for an identical CDR3. The chain couples TRBV5-1 to TRBJ1-6; 9 nucleotides line up with TRBD1. CDR1 is SGHRS, CDR2 YFSETQ, per germline. This CDR3 region has 15 residues. V shed 0 bases and J 6 bases; nucleotides not matched to a gene: 1. CDR3 nucleotide sequence: TGCGCCAGCAGCTTGGAACAGGGGGCTAATTCACCCCTCCACTTT. Translation: CASSLEQGANSPLHF.

This clone has only one observation. The chain couples TRBV10-2 to TRBJ1-1; 7 nucleotides match TRBD1. The length of the CDR3 is 18 residues. CDR1 and CDR2 from the germline V gene are WSHSY and SAAADI. The trim removed 4 bases at V and 0 bases at J, leaving 14 bases unmatched. DNA of the CDR3: TGCGCCAGCAGTGGTGCAAGTGACAGGGACCAATTGAACACTGAAGCTTTCTTT. Its protein is CASSGASDRDQLNTEAFF.

The chain joins TRBV5-1 to TRBJ1-1; D is unclear. V was clipped by 0 bases and J by 0 bases, with 6 bases between them. The V gene's germline CDR1 is SGHRS and CDR2 YFSETQ. The CDR3 has 14 amino acids. The CDR3 protein is CASSLADMNTEAFF. CDR3 coding DNA: TGCGCCAGCAGCTTGGCAGATATGAACACTGAAGCTTTCTTT.

The chain combines TRBV5-1 with TRBJ1-6; maybe TRBD1 (6 bases). The CDR3 is 13 amino acids. Per germline, CDR1 SGHRS and CDR2 YFSETQ. V gave up 5 bases and J gave up 6 bases, with 9 bases separating them. The CDR3, as DNA: TGCGCCAGCAGGGACAGCGGTAATTCACCCCTCCACTTT. This translates into CASRDSGNSPLHF.

V is TRBV7-2 and J is TRBJ2-3, with D possibly matching TRBD2 (5 bases). V was shortened by 4 bases and J by 2 bases, with 16 bases between the two germline ends. Per germline, CDR1 SGHTA and CDR2 FQGNSA. This CDR3 comprises 16 residues. The CDR3 DNA follows: TGTGCCAGCAGCTCTTCCGGGGTGGTTATCACAGATACGCAGTATTTT. Its translation: CASSSSGVVITDTQYF.

The rearrangement links TRBV30 to TRBJ1-3, with 7 bases lining up with TRBD1. The CDR3 has 19 amino acids. V was clipped by 0 bases and J by 0 bases; unmatched bases: 14. Per the germline V gene, CDR1 is GTSNPN and CDR2 is SVGIG (reference sequence). Here the CDR3 reads CAWSVTGTAGWTSGNTIYF. DNA of the CDR3: TGTGCCTGGAGTGTAACCGGGACAGCAGGCTGGACCTCTGGAAACACCATATATTTT.

This clone was found a few times. This sequence joins TRBV19 and TRBJ2-1; 10 bases fit TRBD2. Looked up from germline, CDR1 is LNHDA and CDR2 is SQIVND (reference sequence). V trimming: 3 bases; J trimming: 9 bases; junction bases outside the gene matches: 8. The CDR3 is made up of 15 amino acids. The CDR3 is CASSISTSGEFEQFF. The CDR3 coding sequence is TGTGCCAGTAGTATCTCAACTAGCGGGGAGTTTGAGCAGTTCTTC.

V gene TRBV6-5 combines with J gene TRBJ2-7, with 8 positions matching TRBD2. Trimming took 6 bases from V and 2 from J; bases not matched to a gene: 6. The CDR3 loop spans 14 amino acids. Germline CDR1 and CDR2: MNHEY and SVGAGI. CDR3: CASSRRGAPYEQYF. The CDR3 coding sequence is TGTGCCAGCAGCCGGCGGGGGGCCCCCTACGAGCAGTACTTC.

This clone was recorded once. The chain has TRBV27 and TRBJ1-6, with a weak D call TRBD1 (6 bases). CDR3 length: 14 amino acids. The V gene's germline CDR1 is MNHEY and CDR2 SMNVEV (reference sequence). Trimming left V 2 bases short and J 7 bases short, with 9 bases between. This CDR3 reads CASSLRDTNSPLHF. The CDR3 DNA reads as TGTGCCAGCAGTTTAAGGGACACCAATTCACCCCTCCACTTT.

V gene TRBV10-3 combines with J gene TRBJ1-2; 9 bases fit TRBD1. The CDR3 is 17 residues long. J gave up 7 bases and V 7 bases, and 19 bases lay outside the gene matches. Germline CDR1 ENHRY, CDR2 SYGVKD. The CDR3 DNA reads as TGTGCCATCAACTTTGGAAGGGGGGGACAGGGAGAGTCTGGCTACACCTTC. Translated, it gives CAINFGRGGQGESGYTF.

This clone appeared a few times. The rearrangement joins TRBV5-4 to TRBJ1-3; D possibly corresponds to TRBD1 (6 bases). This CDR3 spans 13 amino acids. Germline CDR1 reads SGHNT; CDR2 reads YYREEE (reference sequence). V dropped 6 bases and J dropped 3 bases, with 10 bases sitting between them. The CDR3 coding sequence is TGTGCCAGCAAATTCAGGGGTGGAAACACCATATATTTT. Protein product: CASKFRGGNTIYF.

The chain recombines TRBV5-4 with TRBJ1-2, with 9 positions matching TRBD1. The germline V gene encodes CDR1 SGHNT and CDR2 YYREEE (reference sequence). J was trimmed by 5 bases and V by 6 bases; bases with no gene match: 8. The CDR3 is 14 residues long. The CDR3 coding sequence is TGTGCCAGCAAAGGGCCGACAGGGGGGTATGGCTACACCTTC. It specifies CASKGPTGGYGYTF.

The chain couples TRBV29-1 to TRBJ2-1; D perhaps matches TRBD2 (6 bases). Trimming cost V 2 bases and J 5 bases, with 13 bases left between them. Germline CDR1 reads SQVTM; CDR2 reads ANQGSEA. The CDR3 totals 14 residues. The CDR3 nucleotides read TGCAGCGTTGAAAATCGGGACTTCAACAATGAGCAGTTCTTC. It codes for CSVENRDFNNEQFF.

This clone was detected once. V and J are TRBV7-2 and TRBJ1-1, with TRBD1 as a possible D gene (5 bases). CDR1 SGHTA and CDR2 FQGNSA come from the germline V gene. There are 13 residues in the CDR3. Trimming shortened V by 3 bases and J by 11 bases, and 16 bases separated the two germline ends. The CDR3 region is CASSLGMGLNAFF. The DNA of the CDR3 is TGTGCCAGCAGCTTGGGGATGGGACTGAATGCTTTCTTT. Complete variable domain (other parts from reference TRBV7-2 and TRBJ1-1): GAGVSQSPSNKVTEKGKDVELRCDPISGHTALYWYRQSLGQGLEFLIYFQGNSAPDKSGLPSDRFSAERTGGSVSTLTIQRTQQEDSAVYLCASSLGMGLNAFFGQGTRLTVV.

The table lists this clone with a count of one. The rearrangement links TRBV3-1 (or the pseudogene TRBV3-2) to TRBJ1-1, with 8 bases identical to TRBD1. Trimming at V came to 5 bases and at J to 4 bases, leaving 9 bases not matched to a gene. This CDR3 has 15 residues. Germline CDR1 is LGHDT and CDR2 is YNNKEL (reference sequence). The DNA of the CDR3 is TGTGCCAGCAGCGCCCAGGGGGCGCGGGGCACTGAAGCTTTCTTT. Protein: CASSAQGARGTEAFF.